Below are 5 T cell receptor beta chains sequenced from a single sample in a study of human T cells and chemical hapten exposure. Indicated time point: patch test 3, about 24 weeks after DPC sensitization. The treatment here: therapeutic diphenylcyclopropenone sensitization with weekly scalp DPC. TCRdb independently ran MiXCR on the RACE reads; one entry per CDR3 protein. Of around 70,000 distinct CDR3 sequences listed, 11% are singletons. Sequenced here: whole blood, sampled in connection with sensitization to the hapten diphenylcyclopropenone (DPC). These receptors were taken from a woman in her forties or fifties with alopecia areata. Some clones in this sample may be carry-over from other donors' samples.

The V and J genes are TRBV27 and TRBJ2-4; 10 bases are a match to TRBD2. CDR1 and CDR2 from the germline V gene are MNHEY and SMNVEV (reference sequence). The CDR3 spans 21 residues. Trimming cost V 2 bases and J 0 bases; bases outside gene matches: 16. DNA of the CDR3: TGTGCCAGCAGTTTACACCCTCTCCCAGCGGGAGGGGGGATAGCCAAAAACATTCAGTACTTC. Amino acid sequence: CASSLHPLPAGGGIAKNIQYF.

The chain has TRBV4-2 and TRBJ2-5; 8 bases match TRBD2. This CDR3 region has 15 residues. Germline V gene data show CDR1 as LGHNA and CDR2 as YNFKEQ. V lost 1 base and J lost 5; bases outside the gene matches: 6. The CDR3 DNA reads TGTGCCAGCAGCCAAGCAAGCGGGGGTAGCGAGACCCAGTACTTC. Its translation: CASSQASGGSETQYF.

This clonotype was detected only a few times. As DNA, the CDR3 is TGTGCCAGCAGTTACGGGGGACGGAACACTGAAGCTTTCTTT. Translation: CASSYGGRNTEAFF. The gene calls are TRBV6-6 and TRBJ1-1; tentatively, D is TRBD1 (5 bases). Trimming shortened V by 2 bases and J by 1 base, and 8 bases separated the two germline ends. Germline V gives CDR1 MNHNY, CDR2 SVGAGI (reference sequence). The CDR3 is made up of 14 amino acids.

This chain links TRBV25-1 with TRBJ2-7; 9 nucleotides line up with TRBD2. From germline, CDR1 is MGHDK and CDR2 SYGVNS. There are 14 residues in the CDR3. Trimming cost V 6 bases and J 2 bases; bases outside gene matches: 5. This chain's CDR3 is CASRFSGSAYEQYF. The CDR3 DNA is TGTGCCAGCAGGTTTAGCGGGAGCGCCTACGAGCAGTACTTC.

V gene TRBV12-3 or TRBV12-4 combines with J gene TRBJ2-1, with TRBD2 identical over 8 bases. The CDR3 has 17 residues. The V and J ends lost 4 bases and 9 bases, in that order; junction bases with no gene match: 17. CDR3 loop: CASSSQALAGWAGEQFF. DNA of the CDR3: TGTGCCAGCAGTTCCCAGGCGCTAGCGGGCTGGGCGGGTGAGCAGTTCTTC.